These 12 T cell receptor beta chains were sequenced from one sample in a study of T cell changes during pregnancy in multiple sclerosis. Data came from immunoSEQ multiplex PCR; TCRdb stores just in-frame clones and leaves some out. The sample carries about 59,000 clones, about 95% recorded once. This specimen consisted of CD8+ T cells from peripheral blood mononuclear cells, obtained after pregnancy. These TCRs come from a female donor with multiple sclerosis, enrolled in a pregnancy study.

The J gene is TRBJ1-1, the V gene TRBV30; 7 bases are a match to TRBD1. This CDR3 spans 13 amino acids. The V gene's germline CDR1 is GTSNPN and CDR2 SVGIG (reference sequence). Unmatched junction bases numbered 6, after V lost 2 bases and J lost 6 bases. The CDR3 here is CAWSQQGRSEAFF. CDR3 nucleotide sequence: TGTGCCTGGAGTCAACAGGGGAGGTCTGAAGCTTTCTTT.

The rearrangement uses TRBV2 and TRBJ2-1, with D possibly TRBD1 on 6 matching bases. Trimming pared 8 bases from V and 10 bases from J, leaving 12 bases between. The CDR3 length is 11 residues. Per the germline V gene, CDR1 is SNHLY and CDR2 is FYNNEI. The CDR3 nucleotides are TGTGCCAGCGTGGGGGCGGCCGAGCAGTTCTTC. Translated: CASVGAAEQFF.

The chain links TRBV27 to TRBJ1-2, with D uncertain. The CDR3 has 13 amino acids. Deletions cut 5 bases from V and 3 bases from J, with 10 bases between. CDR1 and CDR2 (germline): MNHEY, SMNVEV (reference sequence). The CDR3 sequence is CASSGGRDYGYTF. Here the CDR3 DNA reads TGTGCCAGCAGTGGTGGGAGGGACTATGGCTACACCTTC.

The chain has TRBV19 and TRBJ2-2, with TRBD2 identical over 14 bases. The CDR3 consists of 19 residues. After removal of 7 bases from V and 3 bases from J, the junction contained 13 bases not matched to a gene. Germline V gives CDR1 LNHDA, CDR2 SQIVND (reference sequence). The CDR3 is CASTAGTSGRVRYTGELFF. Here the CDR3 DNA reads TGTGCCAGTACCGCCGGGACTAGCGGGAGAGTTCGATACACCGGGGAGCTGTTTTTT. The full variable domain, in which reference TRBV19 and TRBJ2-2 provide the parts outside the CDR3, is DGGITQSPKYLFRKEGQNVTLSCEQNLNHDAMYWYRQDPGQGLRLIYYSQIVNDFQKGDIAEGYSVSREKKESFPLTVTSAQKNPTAFYLCASTAGTSGRVRYTGELFFGEGSRLTVL.

V gene TRBV5-5 combines with J gene TRBJ2-7; 16 bases match TRBD2. CDR1 and CDR2 from the germline V gene are SGHKS and YYEKEE (reference sequence). With 4 bases clipped from V and 4 bases from J, the junction kept 17 bases outside the gene matches. This CDR3 is built from 20 residues. Here the CDR3 reads CASSGFGTSGRAGFRYEQYF. The CDR3 DNA is TGTGCCAGCAGCGGATTTGGGACTAGCGGGAGGGCCGGGTTTAGGTACGAGCAGTACTTC. Full variable domain (rest looked up from reference TRBV5-5 and TRBJ2-7): DAGVTQSPTHLIKTRGQQVTLRCSPISGHKSVSWYQQVLGQGPQFIFQYYEKEERGRGNFPDRFSARQFPNYSSELNVNALLLGDSALYLCASSGFGTSGRAGFRYEQYFGPGTRLTVT.

This chain joins TRBV13 and TRBJ2-1; D gene uncertain. Germline CDR1 is PRHDT and CDR2 is FYEKMQ (reference sequence). V was shortened by 0 bases and J by 0 bases, with 6 bases between the two germline ends. This CDR3 contains 15 residues. This CDR3 reads CASSLGRDSYNEQFF. DNA for the CDR3: TGTGCCAGCAGCTTAGGCCGCGACTCCTACAATGAGCAGTTCTTC.

The CDR3 loop is CASSLVASLNTEAFF. The CDR3, as DNA: TGTGCCAGCAGCTTAGTCGCGTCATTGAACACTGAAGCTTTCTTT. The chain links TRBV7-9 to TRBJ1-1; D is ambiguous. This CDR3 has 15 amino acids. CDR1 is SEHNR and CDR2 is FQNEAQ in the germline V gene (reference sequence). Trimming took 1 base from V and 0 from J, leaving 9 bases between them.

V is TRBV25-1 and J is TRBJ1-5; no reliable D call. Trimming cost V 5 bases and J 1 base, with 6 bases left between them. The CDR3 covers 13 residues. The germline gives CDR1 MGHDK, CDR2 SYGVNS. CDR3 DNA: TGTGCCAGCAGTTCCGGGAGCAATCAGCCCCAGCATTTT. Its translation: CASSSGSNQPQHF.

V and J are TRBV12-2 and TRBJ2-7; TRBD1 is the table's D call, not checked against the DNA. TRBV12-2 is annotated as a pseudogene. CDR3 size: 16 residues. CDR3 bases: TGTGCAAGTCGCCGGCTGGGGGCGGACCCAACCTACGAGCAGTACTTC. Amino acid sequence: CASRRLGADPTYEQYF.

The chain employs TRBV7-9 and TRBJ2-2, with TRBD2 matching 7 bases. The length of the CDR3 is 16 residues. Germline lookup yields CDR1 SEHNR and CDR2 FQNEAQ (reference sequence). Unmatched junction bases numbered 5, after V lost 2 bases and J lost 2 bases. CDR3 sequence: CASSLPSGLNTGELFF. Here the CDR3 DNA reads TGTGCCAGCAGCTTACCTAGCGGATTAAACACCGGGGAGCTGTTTTTT.

The chain is built from TRBV6-5 and TRBJ1-2, with 10 positions matching TRBD1. This CDR3 is 15 amino acids long. Germline assignment: CDR1 MNHEY and CDR2 SVGAGI. Losses at the gene ends were 5 bases for V and 7 bases for J; bases not matched to a gene: 10. CDR3 sequence (DNA): TGTGCCAGCAGTCCGCGGACAGGGGGGGACTTTGGCTACACCTTC. This encodes CASSPRTGGDFGYTF.

The count of this clone is one. CDR3 sequence: CASSYNGGSPDTQYF. CDR3 DNA sequence: TGTGCCAGCAGCTACAACGGGGGGAGCCCAGATACGCAGTATTTT. The chain recombines TRBV7-9 with TRBJ2-3; 7 nucleotides agree with TRBD2. This CDR3 is built from 15 residues. Germline V CDR1 and CDR2: SEHNR, FQNEAQ (reference sequence). The V gene end was trimmed by 4 bases and the J gene end by 4 bases; junction bases not matched to a gene: 8.